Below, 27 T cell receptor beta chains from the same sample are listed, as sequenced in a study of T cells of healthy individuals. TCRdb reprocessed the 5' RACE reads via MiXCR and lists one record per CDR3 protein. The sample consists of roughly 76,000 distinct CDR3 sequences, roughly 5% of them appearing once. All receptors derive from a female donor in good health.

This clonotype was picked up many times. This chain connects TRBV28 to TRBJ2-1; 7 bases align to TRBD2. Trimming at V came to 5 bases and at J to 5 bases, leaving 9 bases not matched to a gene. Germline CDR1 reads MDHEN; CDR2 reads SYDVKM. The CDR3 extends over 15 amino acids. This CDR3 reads CASSQKRDPDNEQFF. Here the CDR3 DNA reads TGTGCCAGCAGTCAGAAGCGGGACCCCGACAATGAGCAGTTCTTC.

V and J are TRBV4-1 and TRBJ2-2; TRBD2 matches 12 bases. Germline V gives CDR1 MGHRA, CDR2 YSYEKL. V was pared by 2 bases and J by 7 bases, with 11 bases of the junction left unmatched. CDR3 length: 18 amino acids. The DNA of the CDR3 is TGCGCCAGCAGCCAATCCGGACTAGCGGGGCCCCGAGACGGGGAGCTGTTTTTT. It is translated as CASSQSGLAGPRDGELFF.

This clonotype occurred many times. CDR3 region: CASSLTPGASGANVLTF. The CDR3 coding sequence is TGCGCCAGCAGCTTAACGCCGGGGGCCTCTGGGGCCAACGTCCTGACTTTC. The chain joins TRBV5-1 to TRBJ2-6; D may be TRBD1 or TRBD2 (6 bases each). The CDR3 covers 17 residues. The V end was cut by 2 bases, the J end by 0 bases, with 12 bases between. In germline, CDR1 is SGHRS, CDR2 YFSETQ.

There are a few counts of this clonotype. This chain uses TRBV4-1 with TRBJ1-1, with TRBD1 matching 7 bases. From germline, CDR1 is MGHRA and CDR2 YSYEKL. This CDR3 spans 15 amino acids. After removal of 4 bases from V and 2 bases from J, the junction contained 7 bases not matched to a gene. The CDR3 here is CASSRGTAFNTEAFF. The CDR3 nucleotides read TGCGCCAGCAGCCGGGGGACAGCGTTTAACACTGAAGCTTTCTTT.

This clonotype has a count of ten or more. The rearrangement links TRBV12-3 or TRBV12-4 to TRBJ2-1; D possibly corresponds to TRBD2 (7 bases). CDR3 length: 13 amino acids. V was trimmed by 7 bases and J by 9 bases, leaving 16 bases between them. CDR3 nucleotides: TGTGCCAGCACCTTGGGAGGGGGAACTGAGCAGTTCTTC. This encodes CASTLGGGTEQFF.

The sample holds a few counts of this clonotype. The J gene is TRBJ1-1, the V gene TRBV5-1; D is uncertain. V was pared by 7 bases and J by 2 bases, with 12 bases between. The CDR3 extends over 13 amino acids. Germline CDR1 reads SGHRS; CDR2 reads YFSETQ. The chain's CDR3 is CASGSAPNTEAFF. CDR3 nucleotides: TGCGCCAGCGGTTCTGCCCCAAACACTGAAGCTTTCTTT.

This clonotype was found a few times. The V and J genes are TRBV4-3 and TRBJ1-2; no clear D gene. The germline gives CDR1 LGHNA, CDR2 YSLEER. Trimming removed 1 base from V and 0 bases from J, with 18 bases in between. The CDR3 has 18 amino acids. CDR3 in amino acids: CASSQASLAGPSNYGYTF. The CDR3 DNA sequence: TGCGCCAGCAGCCAAGCCTCCCTCGCCGGGCCATCTAACTATGGCTACACCTTC.

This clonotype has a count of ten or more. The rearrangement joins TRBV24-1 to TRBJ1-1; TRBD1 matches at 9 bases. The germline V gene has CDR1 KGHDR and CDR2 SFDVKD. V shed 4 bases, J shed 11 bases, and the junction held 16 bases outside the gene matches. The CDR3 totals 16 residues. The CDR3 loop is CATSETGGPAGVGAFF. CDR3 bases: TGTGCCACCAGTGAAACAGGGGGCCCAGCGGGTGTCGGCGCTTTCTTT.

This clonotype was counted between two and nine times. The CDR3 nucleotides read TGTGCCAGCATCCAAGGGGTTTCTTGGCCCCAGCATTTT. Residues: CASIQGVSWPQHF. V gene TRBV6-6 combines with J gene TRBJ1-5; D is perhaps TRBD1 (5 bases). Trimming removed 7 bases at V and 9 bases at J, with 16 bases between. The CDR3 contains 13 residues. Germline-derived CDR1 and CDR2 are MNHNY and SVGAGI (reference sequence).

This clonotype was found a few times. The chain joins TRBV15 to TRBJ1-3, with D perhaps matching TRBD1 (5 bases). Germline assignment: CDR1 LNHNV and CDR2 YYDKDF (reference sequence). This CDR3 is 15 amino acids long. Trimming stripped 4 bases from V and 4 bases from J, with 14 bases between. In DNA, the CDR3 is TGTGCCACCAGCAAGGGACTCATTTCAGGAAACACCATATATTTT. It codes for CATSKGLISGNTIYF.

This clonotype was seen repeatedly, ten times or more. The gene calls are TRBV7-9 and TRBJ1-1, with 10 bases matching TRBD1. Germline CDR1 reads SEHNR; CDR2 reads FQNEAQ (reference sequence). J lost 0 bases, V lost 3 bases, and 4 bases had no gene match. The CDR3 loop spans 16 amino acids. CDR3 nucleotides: TGTGCCAGCAGCTTCGACAGGGGGCTTATGAACACTGAAGCTTTCTTT. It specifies CASSFDRGLMNTEAFF.

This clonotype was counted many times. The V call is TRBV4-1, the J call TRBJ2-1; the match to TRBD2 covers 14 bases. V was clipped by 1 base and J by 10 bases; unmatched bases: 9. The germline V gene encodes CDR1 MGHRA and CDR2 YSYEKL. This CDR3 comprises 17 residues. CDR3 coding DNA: TGCGCCAGCAGCCAAGCCATCGGGACTAGCGGGAGCGGAGAGCAGTTCTTC. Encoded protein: CASSQAIGTSGSGEQFF.

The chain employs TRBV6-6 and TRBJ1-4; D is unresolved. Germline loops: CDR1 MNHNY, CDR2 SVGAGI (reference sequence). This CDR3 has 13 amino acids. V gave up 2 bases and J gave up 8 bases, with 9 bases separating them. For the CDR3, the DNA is TGTGCCAGCAGTTACCCCCGCGCGGAAAAACTGTTTTTT. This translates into CASSYPRAEKLFF.

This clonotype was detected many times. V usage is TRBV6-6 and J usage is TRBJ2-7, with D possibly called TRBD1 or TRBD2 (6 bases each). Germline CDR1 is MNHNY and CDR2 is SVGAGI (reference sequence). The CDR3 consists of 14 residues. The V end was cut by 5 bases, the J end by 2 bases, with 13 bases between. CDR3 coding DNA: TGTGCCAGCAGTCACCCGGGGGCCGCCTACGAGCAGTACTTC. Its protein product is CASSHPGAAYEQYF.

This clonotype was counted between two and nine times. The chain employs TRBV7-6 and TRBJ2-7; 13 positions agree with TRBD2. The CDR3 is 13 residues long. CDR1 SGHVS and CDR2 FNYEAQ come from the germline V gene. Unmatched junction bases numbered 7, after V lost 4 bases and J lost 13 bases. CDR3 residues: CASSSPGLAGSYF. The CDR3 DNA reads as TGTGCCAGCAGCTCTCCGGGACTAGCGGGAAGTTACTTC.

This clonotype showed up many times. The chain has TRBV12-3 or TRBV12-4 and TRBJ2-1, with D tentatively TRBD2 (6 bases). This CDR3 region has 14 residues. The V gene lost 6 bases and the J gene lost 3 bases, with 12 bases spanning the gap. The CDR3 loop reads CASSPGGVYNEQFF. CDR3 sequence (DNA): TGTGCCAGCAGCCCCGGGGGAGTCTACAATGAGCAGTTCTTC.

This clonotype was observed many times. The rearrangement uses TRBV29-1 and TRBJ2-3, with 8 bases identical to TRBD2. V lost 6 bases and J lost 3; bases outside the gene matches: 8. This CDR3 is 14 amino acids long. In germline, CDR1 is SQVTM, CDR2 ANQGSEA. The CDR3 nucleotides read TGCAGCGTAGTTCCGGGACTAGAGACAGATACGCAGTATTTT. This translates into CSVVPGLETDTQYF.

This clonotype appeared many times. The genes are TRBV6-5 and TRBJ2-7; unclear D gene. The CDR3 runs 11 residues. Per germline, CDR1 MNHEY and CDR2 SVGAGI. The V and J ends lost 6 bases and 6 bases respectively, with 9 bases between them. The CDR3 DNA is TGTGCCAGCAGCCCCCGACGCGAGCAGTACTTC. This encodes CASSPRREQYF.

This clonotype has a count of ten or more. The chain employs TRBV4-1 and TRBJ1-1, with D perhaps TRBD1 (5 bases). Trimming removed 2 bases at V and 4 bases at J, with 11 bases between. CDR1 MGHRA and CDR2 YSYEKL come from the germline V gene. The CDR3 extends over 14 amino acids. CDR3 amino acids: CASSQQGRSTEAFF. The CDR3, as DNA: TGCGCCAGCAGCCAACAGGGACGGAGCACTGAAGCTTTCTTT.

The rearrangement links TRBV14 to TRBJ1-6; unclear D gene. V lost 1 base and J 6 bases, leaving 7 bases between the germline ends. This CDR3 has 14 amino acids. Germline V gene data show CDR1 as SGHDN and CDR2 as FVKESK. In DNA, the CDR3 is TGTGCCAGCAGCCAAGGCCTACTTAATTCACCCCTCCACTTT. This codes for CASSQGLLNSPLHF.

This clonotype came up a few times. This CDR3 reads CASSLTWGWDTDTQYF. In DNA, the CDR3 is TGTGCCAGCAGTTTGACCTGGGGTTGGGACACAGATACGCAGTATTTT. The genes are TRBV12-3 or TRBV12-4 and TRBJ2-3; D gene ambiguous. The CDR3 has 16 residues. Trimming cost V 3 bases and J 2 bases, with 15 bases left between them.

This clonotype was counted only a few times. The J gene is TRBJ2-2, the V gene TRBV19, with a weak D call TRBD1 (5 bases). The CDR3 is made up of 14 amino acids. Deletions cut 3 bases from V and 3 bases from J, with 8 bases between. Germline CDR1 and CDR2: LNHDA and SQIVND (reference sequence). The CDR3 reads CASSMSRDTGELFF. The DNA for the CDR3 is TGTGCCAGTAGTATGAGCAGGGACACCGGGGAGCTGTTTTTT.

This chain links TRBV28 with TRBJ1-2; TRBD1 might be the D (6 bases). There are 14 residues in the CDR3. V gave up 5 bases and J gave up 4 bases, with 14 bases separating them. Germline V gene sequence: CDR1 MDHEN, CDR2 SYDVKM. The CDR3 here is CASSPPTGIYGYTF. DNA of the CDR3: TGTGCCAGCAGTCCCCCAACAGGGATCTATGGCTACACCTTC.

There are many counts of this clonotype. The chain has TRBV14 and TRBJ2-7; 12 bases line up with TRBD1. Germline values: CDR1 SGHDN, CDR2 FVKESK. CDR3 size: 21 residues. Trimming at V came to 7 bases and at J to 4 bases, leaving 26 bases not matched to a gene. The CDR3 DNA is TGTGCCAGCAACGCGGGACAGGGGGCGGTGGAACGTTCCTCAACATTATACGAGCAGTACTTC. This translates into CASNAGQGAVERSSTLYEQYF.

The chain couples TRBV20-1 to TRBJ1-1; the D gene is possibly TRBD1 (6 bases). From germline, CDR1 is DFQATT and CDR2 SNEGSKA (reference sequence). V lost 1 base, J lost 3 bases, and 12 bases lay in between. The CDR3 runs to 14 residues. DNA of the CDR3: TGCAGTGCTAGAGTTGGGGCAGGGGACACTGAAGCTTTCTTT. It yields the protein CSARVGAGDTEAFF.

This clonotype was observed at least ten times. CDR3 protein: CASRFGAYNEQFF. CDR3 bases: TGTGCCAGCCGGTTCGGAGCTTACAATGAGCAGTTCTTC. J is TRBJ2-1 and V is TRBV6-1, with D hard to call. The CDR3 totals 13 residues. Germline-derived CDR1 and CDR2 are MNHNS and SASEGT. V lost 8 bases and J 4 bases, leaving 12 bases between the germline ends.

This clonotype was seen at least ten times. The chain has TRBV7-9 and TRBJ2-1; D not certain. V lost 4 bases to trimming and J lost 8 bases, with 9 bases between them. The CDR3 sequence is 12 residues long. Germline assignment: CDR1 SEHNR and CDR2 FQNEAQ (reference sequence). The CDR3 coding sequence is TGTGCCAGCAGCTCCTTGAACGATGAGCAGTTCTTC. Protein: CASSSLNDEQFF.